The rows below give T cell receptor beta chains drawn from one sample of a study of OX40 agonist ivuxolimab in advanced cancers. Sequencing used immunoSEQ multiplex PCR; TCRdb keeps in-frame clones, though not all of them. In the table there are around 51,000 clones, about 80% of which are singletons. Source: CD4+ or CD8+ T cells sorted from blood, taken in a trial of the OX40 agonist ivuxolimab. These receptors were collected from an adult with an advanced solid tumor such as melanoma, head and neck, liver or kidney cancer. Both conserved end residues are part of each CDR3. Each record gives: D gene, V gene, J gene, clone size, CDR3 DNA, CDR3 protein. D genes are given only for firm matches. Size tells how often a clone was seen (once, few, many) or the class of an expanded clone, and some rows leave it out.

>-|TRBV9|TRBJ1-6|-
TGTGCCAGCAGCGGAACGCCCCGTTCCTATAATTCACCCCTCCACTTT
CASSGTPRSYNSPLHF
>-|TRBV28|TRBJ1-5|few
TGTGCCAGCAGTTTCTTTTCGTGGGGGCATTTGGGCAATCAGCCCCAGCATTTT
CASSFFSWGHLGNQPQHF
>-|TRBV14|TRBJ2-2|-
TGTGCCAGCAGCCGGGACATCAACACCGGGGAGCTGTTTTTT
CASSRDINTGELFF
>-|TRBV27|TRBJ1-5|-
TGTGCCAGCAGATCCGGGGCTGGGGGGCCCCAGCATTTT
CASRSGAGGPQHF
>TRBD1|TRBV28|TRBJ1-4|-
TGTGCCAGCAGTCGGCAGGGGGCGCTGGGGGAAAAACTGTTTTTT
CASSRQGALGEKLFF
>TRBD2|TRBV14|TRBJ2-1|-
TGTGCCAGCAGCCAAGCCCCACCGACTAGCGGAAGAAATGATGAGCAGTTCTTC
CASSQAPPTSGRNDEQFF
>TRBD1|TRBV2|TRBJ1-2|few
TGTGCCAGCAGTCGACAGGGAGCCTACACCTTC
CASSRQGAYTF
>-|TRBV19|TRBJ1-5|few
TGTGCCAGTACCCTCGGACGGAACAATCAGCCCCAGCATTTT
CASTLGRNNQPQHF
>-|TRBV2|TRBJ1-1|-
TGTGCCAGCAGCTCAGGCATGAACACTGAAGCTTTCTTT
CASSSGMNTEAFF
>-|TRBV5-1|TRBJ1-4|-
TGCGCCAGCAGCTCCACGGCGGTGGGGGAAAAACTGTTTTTT
CASSSTAVGEKLFF
>-|TRBV5-1|TRBJ1-3|-
TGCGCCAGCAGCTTCCAGGGATATTCTGGAAACACCATATATTTT
CASSFQGYSGNTIYF
>-|TRBV18|TRBJ1-1|-
TGTGCCAGCTCCCCGGGACTGATGAACACTGAAGCTTTCTTT
CASSPGLMNTEAFF
>TRBD1|TRBV5-1|TRBJ1-2|-
TGCGCCAGCAGCTGGGGACAGGGGGGGCATGGCTACACCTTC
CASSWGQGGHGYTF
>-|TRBV6-5|TRBJ1-2|-
TGTGCCAGCAGTTTAACGGCGCAATCCACCTATGGCTACACCTTC
CASSLTAQSTYGYTF
>-|TRBV28|TRBJ1-1|-
TGTGCCAGCACCCCCGGCCATCTGAACACTGAAGCTTTCTTT
CASTPGHLNTEAFF
>-|TRBV4-2|TRBJ2-1|-
TGTGCCAGCAGCCCGTACGTGGTGGGAGGAACCTACAATGAGCAGTTCTTC
CASSPYVVGGTYNEQFF
>-|TRBV28|TRBJ1-5|-
TGTGCCAGCAGTTTTTTATCCGGGGGGCAGCCCCAGCATTTT
CASSFLSGGQPQHF
>-|TRBV2|TRBJ1-2|-
TGTGCCAGCAGTGACACAGGGTATGGCTACACCTTC
CASSDTGYGYTF